This note documents a single T cell receptor (beta chain) sequence. It has no known antigen specificity. Base qualities are missing; no much larger clone stands one base away. Inclusive of the bounding cysteine and phenylalanine, the CDR3 is 14 residues long. Solely the CDR3 DNA is kept, with 42 bases framed from the first base. From the germline V gene, CDR1 is SGDLS and CDR2 is YYNGEE. V is cut by 3 bases and J by 0 bases, and the space between the germline ends is 10 bases. This sample is drawn from a study of beta chain features in type 1 diabetes (dated by TCRdb to between 2017 and 2018). Background on the whole study: Mean age, gender distribution, total cell number and subset yield were not different between patients and healthy donors. A total of about 110 million sorted cells were examined across all samples, and the number of cells per subset was strongly correlated with RNA yield. In the study, recently diagnosed type 1 diabetes patients and matched healthy donors were compared on the TCRB repertoires of their sorted circulating CD4+ T cell subsets. Regulatory and stem cell-like memory subsets were obtained from only 8 patients and roughly 8 healthy donors, while naive and central memory subsets were obtained from all 28 donors.

The High Capacity cDNA Reverse Transcription Kit was used to reverse transcribe all of the isolated RNA, meaning that expressed TCRB transcripts were what got sequenced. Deep immunoSEQ sequencing was performed on naive, central memory and regulatory T cell samples, with an average of around 3.4 million total reads per sample. After sorted cells were lysed in RLT buffer, RNA was extracted with DNase-treated RNeasy Micro or Mini kits, with the choice depending on cell number. To prevent cross-contamination, each cell subset was processed individually, whereas patient and healthy donor samples were processed jointly. The immunoSEQ multiplex PCR was used to amplify TCRB sequences from cDNA, yielding 87-bp fragments that span the CDR3 region. Amplicons were sequenced on the Illumina HiSeq platform. The original methods were these. Synthetic template baselines were used to correct PCR bias computationally, reads within Hamming distance 2 were collapsed together, and singletons that could not be merged were discarded. Reads were aligned against IMGT so that V, D and J genes, CDR3 length and insertions or deletions at six rearrangement sites could be assigned. Within each subset, clonotype counts were normalized to the number of sorted cells before true diversity and Gini coefficients were calculated with the tcR R package. Repertoire sharing was quantified using the overlap coefficient calculated on TCRB nucleotide sequences. Out-of-frame TCRB sequences from naive cells were analyzed as a proxy for the pre-selection repertoire. This immuneACCESS table, as held by TCRdb, lists in-frame sequences with V and J called but not all clones. Of the missing ones, under half trace to an unresolved V gene in checked studies; the others have no known cause. V and J calls and clone size come straight from that table; D and trimming were deduced from the DNA. This sample is represented by more than 300,000 clones; 10% to 15% of them were singletons. 0.0095% to 0.012% of the sample comes from the top ten.

Each donor gave one peripheral blood draw, averaging roughly 120 mL, which was collected into heparinised tubes. A BD FACSAria II was used to sort naive, central memory, regulatory and stem cell-like memory CD4+ T cells with a panel that included CD45RO, CCR7, CD25, CD127, CD95 and CD27. Every sorted population had a purity above 98%. PBMCs were isolated right away by Lymphoprep density gradient centrifugation and were stained directly, without culture. So that batch effects would be minimized, each experiment stained and sorted samples in pairs, pairing one healthy donor with one patient. The paper as a whole reports these results and caveats: Naive, central memory and regulatory TCRB repertoires appeared to be more similar among patients than among healthy donors. In all four CD4+ subsets, TCRB CDR3 length was moderately but significantly shorter in type 1 diabetes patients. PCR might favor shorter templates, but patient and control samples were amplified and corrected together, so any skew would affect both groups equally. Only small numbers of individuals were included in the HLA sub-analyses, which left unresolved whether HLA type had any influence on TCRB rearrangement. Because cDNA was sequenced instead of genomic DNA, activated cells with high expression could be over-represented, although the groups did not differ in activation or CD3 levels. Fewer insertions and more nucleotide deletions at VDJ recombination sites were observed in patients with type 1 diabetes, implying thymic rearrangement abnormalities.

This clonotype originated in a young woman with type 1 diabetes. The sequence is built from TRBV9 and TRBJ2-7, with the identity of the D gene unclear. Sequencing used naive CD4+ T cells from blood. This specimen's cell subset or site label, per the study, means: true naive CD4+ T cells. The CDR3 protein is CASSATDPSYEQYF. The DNA reads as follows: TGTGCCAGCAGCGCTACAGACCCCTCCTACGAGCAGTACTTC.